This TCR beta chain came from a study of metastatic and nonmetastatic thyroid tumors (dated by TCRdb to the early 2020s). Some background on the complete study: For patients with malignant and with benign thyroid disease, the researchers compared repertoires between peripheral blood samples and tumor or nodule tissue samples.

Results the study describes overall, beyond this receptor: TCR beta diversity was reported as significantly higher in malignant tumors than in benign nodules, in both blood and tumor samples.

None of the patients had been given any treatment before thyroid surgery. Patient clinical samples collected from 2012 to 2018 were retrospectively analysed using T-cell receptor beta sequencing. At the junction V is shortened by 1 base and J by 5 bases, with 14 bases in between. The germline V gene (reference sequence) supplies CDR1 LGHDT and CDR2 YNNKEL. The CDR3 runs 15 residues from the cysteine to the phenylalanine. Only CDR3 DNA remains: 45 bases, in frame from the first base. Receptors were amplified or captured by PCR. Instrument used: Illumina HiSeq 4000. High-throughput sequencing was used to profile the CDR3 region of the TCR beta-chain in every patient. In the paper's pipeline: CDR3 differences across clinicopathological groups were used to build a classifier for discriminating distant-metastatic papillary thyroid cancer patients. The Shannon index was used to assess repertoire diversity, and the Morisita-Horn index was used to assess tumor-blood repertoire similarity. TCRdb handled the public reads itself, with Q25 trimming in fastp and clone calling in MiXCR, and kept productive beta chains. TCRdb, not the original authors, processed these V and J calls. For this sample the table gives some 41,000 clones, of which 3.2% were detected only once. About 9.7% of the sample is held by the ten biggest clonotypes.

This clone was counted at least ten times. The antigen this receptor binds is unknown. Qualities for individual bases were not recorded, and no much larger clone is one base off. The chain links TRBV3-1 with TRBJ1-1; TRBD1 is a weak D gene call, 5 bases matching. The source is a female donor with papillary thyroid cancer or a benign thyroid nodule (not recorded which). Some clones in this sample may be carry-over from other donors' samples. The sequenced sample was blood. The CDR3 region reads CASSQGPLGRTEAFF. In nucleotide form, the sequence is TGTGCCAGCAGCCAAGGGCCTTTGGGGCGTACTGAAGCTTTCTTT.